One sample yielded the 30 T cell receptor beta chains listed below, sequenced in a study of shared clonotypes between healthy human individuals. Naive CD8 cells comprised CD45RO-negative, CCR7-positively selected cells, excluding terminally differentiated effector memory CD45RA+ cells. Only in-frame clones appear in the TCRdb table, and some are missing; sequencing was by immunoSEQ multiplex PCR. The sample gives 1.5 million to 2.5 million clones, less than 95% of which show up once; 1% to 1.5% is in the top ten. The sequencing sample was made of naive CD8+ T cells sorted from blood. These receptor sequences come from a man aged 18 to 35 in good health.

V gene TRBV4-2 combines with J gene TRBJ2-2; 14 bases are a match to TRBD2. Looked up from germline, CDR1 is LGHNA and CDR2 is YNFKEQ. This CDR3 contains 17 residues. V shed 7 bases, J shed 5 bases, and the junction held 9 bases outside the gene matches. The DNA for the CDR3 is TGTGCCAGCACCCCGACTAGCGGGGGGGCCAGAACCGGGGAGCTGTTTTTT. It codes for CASTPTSGGARTGELFF.

V and J are TRBV28 and TRBJ2-3; a possible D gene is TRBD1 (6 bases). Germline CDR1 reads MDHEN; CDR2 reads SYDVKM. The CDR3 totals 17 residues. Trimming took off 6 bases at V and 1 base at J, with 20 bases between the two ends. CDR3 sequence: CASSPPPGVGGTDTQYF. The CDR3, as DNA: TGTGCCAGCAGCCCCCCTCCAGGGGTTGGGGGCACAGATACGCAGTATTTT.

This rearrangement joins TRBV7-9 to TRBJ2-6; 9 positions agree with TRBD2. Germline-derived CDR1 and CDR2 are SEHNR and FQNEAQ (reference sequence). This CDR3 has 18 residues. The J segment lost 0 bases and the V segment lost 5 bases, leaving 8 bases of the junction unmatched. DNA for the CDR3: TGTGCCAGCAGCCCACAGCGGGGGGCCCTCTCTGGGGCCAACGTCCTGACTTTC. Translated: CASSPQRGALSGANVLTF. Drawing the rest from reference TRBV7-9 and TRBJ2-6, the complete variable domain is DTGVSQNPRHKITKRGQNVTFRCDPISEHNRLYWYRQTLGQGPEFLTYFQNEAQLEKSRLLSDRFSAERPKGSFSTLEIQRTEQGDSAMYLCASSPQRGALSGANVLTFGAGSRLTVL.

The rearrangement uses TRBV28 and TRBJ2-3; 7 nucleotides match TRBD1. Germline CDR1 and CDR2: MDHEN and SYDVKM. The V gene end was trimmed by 6 bases and the J gene end by 2 bases; junction bases not matched to a gene: 8. CDR3 length: 15 amino acids. This CDR3 reads CASSPTGLNTDTQYF. The CDR3 DNA sequence: TGTGCCAGCAGCCCGACAGGGCTCAACACAGATACGCAGTATTTT.

The gene calls are TRBV11-2 and TRBJ1-1, with D perhaps matching TRBD1 (5 bases). The germline gives CDR1 SGHAT, CDR2 FQNNGV. V was shortened by 5 bases and J by 0 bases, with 13 bases between the two germline ends. This CDR3 contains 15 residues. The CDR3 nucleotides read TGTGCCAGCAGCAATACGGGACTGATGAACACTGAAGCTTTCTTT. Protein: CASSNTGLMNTEAFF.

Only one count was recorded for this clone. The rearrangement links TRBV19 to TRBJ2-2; maybe TRBD1 (5 bases). Trimming cost V 2 bases and J 6 bases, with 10 bases left between them. CDR3 size: 14 residues. Germline loops: CDR1 LNHDA, CDR2 SQIVND (reference sequence). CDR3 sequence reads: CASSIQGVAGELFF. Written as DNA, the CDR3 is TGTGCCAGTAGTATACAGGGTGTCGCCGGGGAGCTGTTTTTT.

The chain uses TRBV7-8 and TRBJ2-5; D gene uncertain. The CDR3 is 15 amino acids. Trimming removed 8 bases at V and 3 bases at J, with 19 bases between. Germline lookup yields CDR1 SGHVS and CDR2 FQNEAQ. CDR3 nucleotides: TGTGCCAGCCCTAAACCCCTAAGTGCTAAAGAGACCCAGTACTTC. Its translation: CASPKPLSAKETQYF.

The chain employs TRBV27 and TRBJ1-1; 9 positions agree with TRBD1. The CDR3 contains 16 residues. J lost 4 bases, V lost 4 bases, and 10 bases had no gene match. Germline CDR1 reads MNHEY; CDR2 reads SMNVEV (reference sequence). For the CDR3, the DNA is TGTGCCAGCAGTTCCCGACAGGGGGTTGTGAGCACTGAAGCTTTCTTT. It translates to CASSSRQGVVSTEAFF.

The chain couples TRBV5-4 to TRBJ2-2, with 14 bases identical to TRBD2. Germline V CDR1 and CDR2: SGHNT, YYREEE (reference sequence). The trim removed 5 bases at V and 2 bases at J, leaving 5 bases unmatched. CDR3 length: 17 amino acids. In DNA, the CDR3 is TGTGCCAGCAGTGGACTAGCGGGGGGAACAAACACCGGGGAGCTGTTTTTT. Translated: CASSGLAGGTNTGELFF.

CDR3 nucleotide sequence: TGTGCCAGCAGCAACCCAGCGGCGGAAGCCACCTACAATGAGCAGTTCTTC. Its protein product is CASSNPAAEATYNEQFF. The gene calls are TRBV5-8 and TRBJ2-1; TRBD2 might be the D (5 bases). The CDR3 has 17 amino acids. V was cut by 4 bases and J by 2 bases, with 19 bases left in between. From germline, CDR1 is SGHTS and CDR2 YDEGEE.

The rearrangement links TRBV5-8 to TRBJ2-7; the D is unclear. Germline CDR1 reads SGHTS; CDR2 reads YDEGEE. CDR3 length equals 14 residues. V lost 2 bases and J lost 2, with 11 bases in between. The CDR3 protein is CASSFIGQPYEQYF. CDR3 DNA: TGTGCCAGCAGCTTTATAGGGCAACCCTACGAGCAGTACTTC. Using reference TRBV5-8 and TRBJ2-7 for the parts outside the CDR3, the full variable domain is EAGVTQSPTHLIKTRGQQATLRCSPISGHTSVYWYQQALGLGLQFLLWYDEGEERNRGNFPPRFSGRQFPNYSSELNVNALELEDSALYLCASSFIGQPYEQYFGPGTRLTVT.

The chain couples TRBV4-1 to TRBJ2-3; no clear D gene. The germline gives CDR1 MGHRA, CDR2 YSYEKL. The CDR3 consists of 16 residues. V lost 1 base and J 6 bases, leaving 17 bases between the germline ends. The CDR3 protein is CASSQVSRAPSDTQYF. The CDR3 DNA reads as TGCGCCAGCAGCCAAGTAAGTCGAGCCCCGTCTGATACGCAGTATTTT.

This sequence joins TRBV27 and TRBJ1-3; D is unclear. CDR1 MNHEY and CDR2 SMNVEV come from the germline V gene (reference sequence). The CDR3 runs to 15 residues. V lost 0 bases to trimming and J lost 3 bases, with 9 bases between them. CDR3 in DNA: TGTGCCAGCAGTTTATCGGGCCGGAGTGGAAACACCATATATTTT. This encodes CASSLSGRSGNTIYF.

The chain has TRBV6-6 and TRBJ2-1, with D tentatively TRBD1 or TRBD2 (6 bases each). Germline assignment: CDR1 MNHNY and CDR2 SVGAGI (reference sequence). CDR3 length equals 15 residues. Between the trimmed V and J ends, which lost 6 bases and 1 base, there was a span of 13 bases. CDR3 protein: CASSLEGGSYNEQFF. The CDR3 nucleotides read TGTGCCAGCAGCCTGGAAGGGGGGTCCTACAATGAGCAGTTCTTC.

This clone was seen just once. The same CDR3 also results from other DNA sequences found in this sample. CDR3 in DNA: TGTGCCAGCAGCTTGGGCCTAGCCGTCTACGAGCAGTACTTC. Translated, it gives CASSLGLAVYEQYF. V is TRBV5-6 and J is TRBJ2-7, with a possible D match to TRBD2 (5 bases). Germline CDR1 reads SGHDT; CDR2 reads YYEEEE. Trimming removed 0 bases from V and 3 bases from J, with 10 bases in between. The CDR3 runs 14 residues.

CDR3 in DNA: TGTGCCTCGACGGGACTAGCGGGGGAATACGAGCAGTACTTC. This codes for CASTGLAGEYEQYF. The genes are TRBV7-8 and TRBJ2-7; 14 nucleotides line up with TRBD2. The germline CDR1 and CDR2 sequences are SGHVS and FQNEAQ. The V gene end was trimmed by 11 bases and the J gene end by 4 bases; junction bases not matched to a gene: 7. This CDR3 has 14 residues.

The chain links TRBV19 to TRBJ2-7, with D tentatively TRBD1 or TRBD2 (7 bases each). V dropped 3 bases and J dropped 1 base, with 13 bases sitting between them. The CDR3 length is 15 residues. Germline CDR1 LNHDA, CDR2 SQIVND (reference sequence). CDR3 residues: CASSMAGGESYEQYF. CDR3 nucleotides: TGTGCCAGTAGTATGGCAGGGGGGGAGTCCTACGAGCAGTACTTC.

The DNA for the CDR3 is TGTGCCTGGGAGACTTTAAGCACAGATACGCAGTATTTT. This encodes CAWETLSTDTQYF. The rearrangement links TRBV30 to TRBJ2-3; D is unclear. Germline V gene sequence: CDR1 GTSNPN, CDR2 SVGIG (reference sequence). This CDR3 has 13 residues. Between the trimmed V and J ends, which lost 5 bases and 0 bases, there was a span of 9 bases.

This chain joins TRBV4-2 and TRBJ2-7; 9 positions match TRBD2. Looked up from germline, CDR1 is LGHNA and CDR2 is YNFKEQ. The junction had 10 bases not matched to a gene; V was cut back by 4 bases and J by 3 bases. The CDR3 loop spans 16 amino acids. The CDR3 DNA reads TGTGCCAGCAGCCGGGATTGGACTAGCGCGGTCTACGAGCAGTACTTC. Its translation: CASSRDWTSAVYEQYF.

The rearrangement joins TRBV4-3 to TRBJ2-7; TRBD2 aligns across 10 bases. CDR1 and CDR2 from the germline V gene are LGHNA and YSLEER. The trim removed 4 bases at V and 1 base at J, leaving 4 bases unmatched. CDR3 length: 15 residues. CDR3 residues: CASSPGTSVSYEQYF. The CDR3 DNA is TGCGCCAGCAGCCCCGGGACTAGCGTGTCCTACGAGCAGTACTTC.

The rearrangement joins TRBV11-2 to TRBJ2-7; 9 nucleotides line up with TRBD2. The V and J ends lost 2 bases and 13 bases, in that order; junction bases with no gene match: 15. The CDR3 has 15 amino acids. Per the germline V gene, CDR1 is SGHAT and CDR2 is FQNNGV. Here the CDR3 DNA reads TGTGCCAGCAGCTTAAGTTCTAGCGGGATCAAACCGTCTTACTTC. The encoded protein is CASSLSSSGIKPSYF.

The chain carries TRBV30 and TRBJ1-1; D perhaps matches TRBD1 (5 bases). V was clipped by 4 bases and J by 5 bases, with 14 bases between them. This CDR3 has 13 residues. Germline V gene lookup returns CDR1 GTSNPN and CDR2 SVGIG (reference sequence). The CDR3 reads CAWTVGGRTEAFF. The CDR3 DNA is TGTGCCTGGACCGTCGGGGGAAGGACTGAAGCTTTCTTT.

This sequence joins TRBV6-1 and TRBJ2-7; D is ambiguous. Deletions cut 2 bases from V and 1 base from J, with 6 bases between. Germline lookup yields CDR1 MNHNS and CDR2 SASEGT. The CDR3 is 13 amino acids. The CDR3 loop is CASSEPMSYEQYF. The CDR3 nucleotides read TGTGCCAGCAGTGAACCGATGTCCTACGAGCAGTACTTC.

With respect to this clone: Other DNA sequences within the sample encode an identical CDR3. The chain joins TRBV7-9 to TRBJ2-7; TRBD1 matches 9 bases. The junction had 6 bases not matched to a gene; V was cut back by 5 bases and J by 4 bases. The germline gives CDR1 SEHNR, CDR2 FQNEAQ (reference sequence). There are 14 residues in the CDR3. CDR3 nucleotides: TGTGCCAGCAGCCCAGGACAGGGGTGGTACGAGCAGTACTTC. Translation gives CASSPGQGWYEQYF.

Regarding this clone: Within the sample, other DNA sequences also encode this same CDR3. The chain carries TRBV11-2 and TRBJ2-7, with TRBD1 matching over 7 bases. Germline values: CDR1 SGHAT, CDR2 FQNNGV. The length of the CDR3 is 13 residues. V lost 4 bases to trimming and J lost 2 bases; unmatched junction nucleotides: 2. DNA for the CDR3: TGTGCCAGCAGCTCGGGACAGCCCTACGAGCAGTACTTC. It yields the protein CASSSGQPYEQYF.

The chain couples TRBV5-1 to TRBJ2-7; tentatively, D is TRBD1 (6 bases). CDR3 length equals 15 residues. Germline lookup yields CDR1 SGHRS and CDR2 YFSETQ. V lost 0 bases, J lost 3 bases, and 13 bases lay in between. The CDR3 sequence: CASSLEATGLYEQYF. CDR3 nucleotides: TGCGCCAGCAGCTTGGAAGCGACAGGCCTCTACGAGCAGTACTTC.

The gene calls are TRBV5-1 and TRBJ2-3, with D possibly TRBD2 on 6 matching bases. V shed 3 bases and J shed 0 bases, with 14 bases lying between them. Germline-derived CDR1 and CDR2 are SGHRS and YFSETQ. The CDR3 has 16 residues. CDR3 region: CASSSDYPKSTDTQYF. The CDR3 region has the DNA TGCGCCAGCAGCTCGGACTATCCGAAAAGCACAGATACGCAGTATTTT.

This sequence joins TRBV9 and TRBJ2-5, with TRBD2 identical over 8 bases. The ends lost 4 bases at V and 2 bases at J; junction bases unmatched: 10. The germline V gene encodes CDR1 SGDLS and CDR2 YYNGEE. The CDR3 is 16 amino acids. For the CDR3, the DNA is TGTGCCAGCAGCTCTTTGGCGGGAGGCCCACAAGAGACCCAGTACTTC. Its protein product is CASSSLAGGPQETQYF.

The chain has TRBV28 and TRBJ1-2; tentative D call: TRBD1 (6 bases). Trimming took off 1 base at V and 3 bases at J, with 18 bases between the two ends. There are 17 residues in the CDR3. Germline loops: CDR1 MDHEN, CDR2 SYDVKM. In DNA, the CDR3 is TGTGCCAGCAGTTTATTGGGAGGGGGAGGGAGCGACTATGGCTACACCTTC. Amino acid sequence: CASSLLGGGGSDYGYTF.

This clone was detected once. This chain joins TRBV9 and TRBJ2-1, with D possibly being TRBD1 or TRBD2 (5 bases each). This CDR3 region has 19 residues. Deletions cut 4 bases from V and 0 bases from J, with 23 bases between. The germline V gene encodes CDR1 SGDLS and CDR2 YYNGEE. CDR3 sequence: CASSPRSQGVGTSYNEQFF. For the CDR3, the DNA is TGTGCCAGCAGCCCTCGATCCCAGGGAGTGGGGACCTCCTACAATGAGCAGTTCTTC.